This TCR beta chain was identified in a study of blood T cells in healthy people across ages. Study-level results: TCR beta diversity, measured per million T cells, fell in a roughly linear way with age.

Each sample yielded at least 6 million isolated PBMCs. Extractions gave at least 5 micrograms of total RNA per sample. Germline CDR1 is LGHNA and CDR2 is YSLEER. The CDR3 totals 18 residues. Between the trimmed V and J ends, which lost 0 bases and 9 bases, there was a span of 21 bases. Notes on this clonotype: Its antigen is as yet unknown.

Using a J-beta primer mix together with a sample-barcoded 5' primer, a second PCR was run for roughly 7 to 12 cycles. Every molecule of cDNA carried a tag from a template-switch adaptor with 12 random nucleotides. TCRdb fed the 5' RACE reads into MiXCR, producing one record per CDR3 protein. The table has 1.5 million to 2 million distinct CDR3 sequences, 49% seen once; the top ten hold approximately 2%. The V call is TRBV4-3, the J call TRBJ1-6, with D perhaps TRBD1 (6 bases). Sequencing used blood. This receptor was obtained from a woman aged 40 to 50 in good health. In nucleotides, the CDR3 is TGCGCCAGCAGCCAAGATCAGCCCCACAGGGACTGGAGTTCACCCCTCCACTTT. Translation gives CASSQDQPHRDWSSPLHF.